The 14 T cell receptor beta chains given below trace back to one sample, sequenced in a study of T-cell memory formation after mild COVID-19. MiXCR, applied by TCRdb to the 5' RACE reads, yields one record per CDR3 protein. This table holds nearly 350,000 distinct CDR3 sequences, around 13% found once. Input material: PBMCs or a T cell subset sorted from them (not recorded which). All receptors come from a young man who had mild COVID-19 (a few samples of this study predate the infection). Cell type and time point are not known.

V is TRBV6-2 or TRBV6-3 and J is TRBJ2-5; D is unresolved. CDR1 MNHEY and CDR2 SVGEGT come from the germline V gene. The V end was cut by 0 bases, the J end by 2 bases, with 10 bases between. This CDR3 is built from 15 residues. CDR3 sequence: CASSYSYSMQETQYF. CDR3 sequence (DNA): TGTGCCAGCAGTTACTCGTACAGTATGCAAGAGACCCAGTACTTC.

This clonotype was found a few times. The chain combines TRBV7-2 with TRBJ1-1; D ambiguous. Germline CDR1 SGHTA, CDR2 FQGNSA. There are 13 residues in the CDR3. V shed 8 bases and J shed 0 bases, with 10 bases lying between them. CDR3 nucleotide sequence: TGTGCCAGCGGCTCCGGGGTGAACACTGAAGCTTTCTTT. It specifies CASGSGVNTEAFF.

This clonotype was detected only a few times. The chain recombines TRBV7-2 with TRBJ2-1, with a tentative D call TRBD2 (5 bases). V lost 4 bases, J lost 8 bases, and 9 bases lay in between. The CDR3 runs to 12 residues. Germline CDR1 SGHTA, CDR2 FQGNSA. DNA of the CDR3: TGTGCCAGCAGCTCTAGCAGGCATGAGCAGTTCTTC. Translation: CASSSSRHEQFF.

This chain links TRBV2 with TRBJ2-6; D gene ambiguous. V gave up 8 bases and J gave up 0 bases, with 5 bases separating them. Per the germline V gene, CDR1 is SNHLY and CDR2 is FYNNEI. This CDR3 region has 13 residues. CDR3 coding DNA: TGTGCCAGCTGCAGCTCTGGGGCCAACGTCCTGACTTTC. This gives the protein CASCSSGANVLTF. Together with reference TRBV2 and TRBJ2-6, the CDR3 gives the full variable domain: EPEVTQTPSHQVTQMGQEVILRCVPISNHLYFYWYRQILGQKVEFLVSFYNNEISEKSEIFDDQFSVERPDGSNFTLKIRSTKLEDSAMYFCASCSSGANVLTFGAGSRLTVL.

With regard to this clonotype: Mismatch with germline at one junction end may stem from a read error. V gene TRBV6-2 or TRBV6-3 combines with J gene TRBJ1-1; 8 bases are shared with TRBD1. The germline V gene has CDR1 MNHEY and CDR2 SVGEGT. There are 12 residues in the CDR3. The CDR3 coding sequence is TGTGCCAGCAGTTACTGGGGACAGGAAGCTTTATTT. It yields the protein CASSYWGQEALF.

This clonotype showed up just a few times. The chain carries TRBV12-3 or TRBV12-4 and TRBJ2-3; D gene uncertain. Trimming removed 5 bases from V and 2 bases from J, with 14 bases in between. The CDR3 has 15 amino acids. The CDR3 here is CASSQPVGLTDTQYF. CDR3 DNA: TGTGCCAGCAGTCAACCGGTCGGCCTCACAGATACGCAGTATTTT.

This clonotype was seen a handful of times. The chain employs TRBV7-8 and TRBJ1-5; D not resolved. V shed 0 bases and J shed 2 bases, with 8 bases lying between them. CDR1 and CDR2 from the germline V gene are SGHVS and FQNEAQ. The CDR3 runs 15 residues. CDR3 residues: CASSLAANRNQPQHF. CDR3 DNA sequence: TGTGCCAGCAGCTTAGCTGCGAATCGCAATCAGCCCCAGCATTTT.

There are many counts of this clonotype. The V and J genes are TRBV5-1 and TRBJ2-7; D gene unclear. The CDR3 has 14 amino acids. V was clipped by 3 bases and J by 2 bases, with 12 bases between them. From germline, CDR1 is SGHRS and CDR2 YFSETQ. The CDR3 here is CASSWTTGPYEQYF. CDR3 bases: TGCGCCAGCAGCTGGACGACTGGACCCTACGAGCAGTACTTC.

This clonotype was seen a handful of times. The J gene is TRBJ1-1, the V gene TRBV28; weak D call: TRBD1 (5 bases). V was pared by 4 bases and J by 5 bases, with 17 bases between. CDR1 and CDR2 from the germline V gene are MDHEN and SYDVKM. The CDR3 has 15 amino acids. CDR3 DNA sequence: TGTGCCAGCAGTTCGCACGAGGGGCGCGGGACTGAAGCTTTCTTT. This encodes CASSSHEGRGTEAFF.

In this sample, this clonotype turned up many times. Mismatch with germline at one junction end may stem from a read error. The chain recombines TRBV5-1 with TRBJ2-7; maybe TRBD1 (6 bases). The length of the CDR3 is 11 residues. Germline loops: CDR1 SGHRS, CDR2 YFSETQ. The CDR3 DNA follows: TGTGCCAGCAGGGGATCCTACGAGCAGTACTTC. It yields the protein CASRGSYEQYF.

This clonotype showed up just a few times. V usage is TRBV6-2 or TRBV6-3 and J usage is TRBJ1-4; D not resolved. The ends were cut back, 2 bases at V and 8 bases at J, with 18 bases in the middle. Germline V lookup: CDR1 MNHEY, CDR2 SVGEGT. This CDR3 spans 16 amino acids. CDR3 coding DNA: TGTGCCAGCAGTTACCCCATCCGGGCGTCTGAAGAAAAACTGTTTTTT. Translating it yields CASSYPIRASEEKLFF.

The rearrangement links TRBV12-3 or TRBV12-4 to TRBJ1-5; D unresolved. The CDR3 has 13 amino acids. V lost 3 bases, J lost 6 bases, and 9 bases lay in between. The CDR3 protein is CASSFGGLQPQHF. The CDR3 nucleotides read TGTGCCAGCAGTTTTGGCGGGCTTCAGCCCCAGCATTTT.

This clonotype was detected a few times. CDR3 DNA sequence: TGTGCCAGCCCATCCCCAGGGGCTAACTATGGCTACACCTTC. It codes for CASPSPGANYGYTF. The chain uses TRBV27 and TRBJ1-2, with a possible D match to TRBD1 (6 bases). Germline CDR1 reads MNHEY; CDR2 reads SMNVEV (reference sequence). This CDR3 has 14 amino acids. V lost 8 bases and J lost 0, with 13 bases in between.

In its sample, this clonotype was seen a few times. The CDR3 protein is CSARGNRNGIKPQHF. The CDR3 DNA reads TGCAGTGCTAGGGGGAACAGGAATGGGATCAAGCCCCAGCATTTT. J is TRBJ1-5 and V is TRBV20-1; maybe TRBD1 (5 bases). The CDR3 loop spans 15 amino acids. Trimming took 3 bases from V and 8 from J, leaving 20 bases between them. CDR1 is DFQATT and CDR2 is SNEGSKA in the germline V gene (reference sequence).